A selection of T cell receptor beta chains follows, all from one sample in a study of T cell repertoires in cytomegalovirus infection. Via MiXCR, TCRdb re-called the reads, giving one row per CDR3 protein. The sample carries about 460,000 distinct CDR3 sequences, approximately 10% recorded once. Sequenced sample: PBMCs. The receptors here all came from a human donor in good health (CMV status not recorded). Some clones in this sample may be carry-over from other donors' samples. Each CDR3 is given with its conserved first and last residue.

J gene,V gene,CDR3 length,CDR3 protein
TRBJ2-1,TRBV30,13,CAWSTSGGQEQFF
TRBJ1-5,TRBV10-3,13,CAISELTDQPQHF
TRBJ2-5,TRBV20-1,13,CSAAPTSEQTQYF
TRBJ1-2,TRBV7-9,13,CASSSGPRYGYTF
TRBJ2-5,TRBV28,12,CASSGASEIQYF
TRBJ2-1,TRBV28,17,CASSLRGVGKPYNEQFF
TRBJ1-5,TRBV19,16,CASSIPFGGSNQPQHF
TRBJ2-2,TRBV20-1,15,CSARAEGTDTGELFF
TRBJ1-3,TRBV19,12,CASPGAGNTIYF
TRBJ2-1,TRBV14,15,CASTRTGQADNEQFF
TRBJ1-1,TRBV9,15,CASSGPTQGNTEAFF
TRBJ2-1,TRBV5-4,15,CASSPGTSGGGEQFF
TRBJ2-5,TRBV7-2,14,CASSFQREWKTQYF
TRBJ2-5,TRBV28,13,CASSFGQQETQYF
TRBJ2-3,TRBV2,20,CASAAIFSGGEERGTDTQYF
TRBJ1-5,TRBV7-9,18,CASSQGQGVRRSNQPQHF
TRBJ1-2,TRBV3-1,12,CASSQLIGGYTF
TRBJ1-2,TRBV7-9,12,CASSLVSSGYTF
TRBJ2-7,TRBV7-9,13,CASSLRTAYEQYF
TRBJ2-7,TRBV30,11,CAWSGGGQQYF
TRBJ2-3,TRBV6-5,17,CASGSPLGTAGADTQYF
TRBJ2-5,TRBV20-1,18,CSARGPGLAGAGGETQYF